The next 4 T cell receptor beta chains were all read from a single sample in a study of PD-L1 blockade in urothelial cancer. TCRdb's copy holds only in-frame clones and misses some; the assay was immunoSEQ multiplex PCR. The sample lists about 72,000 clones, roughly nine tenths occurring once. Regarding time point: pretreatment peripheral blood. The specimen comprised PBMCs, sampled around atezolizumab (anti-PD-L1) treatment. The source of these receptors is a man in his 70s with urothelial cancer.

This clone has a handful of counts. The V call is TRBV5-6, the J call TRBJ1-3, with unresolved D. The length of the CDR3 is 17 residues. Per the germline V gene, CDR1 is SGHDT and CDR2 is YYEEEE. With 0 bases removed from V and 0 bases from J, the gap between germline ends came to 13 bases. For the CDR3, the DNA is TGTGCCAGCAGCTTGGCCCTCAGGCCTACCTCTGGAAACACCATATATTTT. Its protein product is CASSLALRPTSGNTIYF.

The genes are TRBV27 and TRBJ2-1; 8 bases map to TRBD2. The germline CDR1 and CDR2 sequences are MNHEY and SMNVEV (reference sequence). The trim removed 5 bases at V and 9 bases at J, leaving 3 bases unmatched. The length of the CDR3 is 12 residues. The CDR3 nucleotides read TGTGCCAGCAGTAAGGGACTAGGTGAGCAGTTCTTC. Encoded protein: CASSKGLGEQFF.

This rearrangement joins TRBV5-4 to TRBJ2-5, with 12 positions matching TRBD2. This CDR3 is built from 17 residues. V was pared by 4 bases and J by 7 bases, with 14 bases of the junction left unmatched. The V gene's germline CDR1 is SGHNT and CDR2 YYREEE (reference sequence). The CDR3 bases are TGTGCCAGCAGCCAAGGGACTAGCGGGTGGTATGAGGGGACCCAGTACTTC. Amino acids: CASSQGTSGWYEGTQYF.

V usage is TRBV4-1 and J usage is TRBJ2-1; 9 bases are shared with TRBD2. V was pared by 1 base and J by 6 bases, with 4 bases of the junction left unmatched. The length of the CDR3 is 15 residues. CDR1 and CDR2 from the germline V gene are MGHRA and YSYEKL. The DNA for the CDR3 is TGCGCCAGCAGCCAAGGCCCGACTAGCGGCAATGAGCAGTTCTTC. Amino acids: CASSQGPTSGNEQFF.